The next 28 T cell receptor beta chains were all read from a single sample in a study of T cells in Graves' hyperthyroidism and ophthalmopathy. There were TCR beta CDR3 regions amplified from RNA transcripts. Primed by the HTBI set, a first-round RT-PCR was run on the TCR CDR3. A single record per CDR3 protein comes from TCRdb applying MiXCR to the multiplex PCR reads. The table includes 600,000 to 700,000 distinct CDR3 sequences, 14% to 15% detected once. Sequenced sample: blood. The receptors stem from a woman between 35 and 50 years old with Graves' ophthalmopathy.

This clonotype was detected many times. V usage is TRBV27 and J usage is TRBJ2-7; 8 nucleotides line up with TRBD2. This CDR3 has 15 residues. J gave up 6 bases and V 4 bases, and 11 bases lay outside the gene matches. Germline CDR1 and CDR2: MNHEY and SMNVEV (reference sequence). In DNA, the CDR3 is TGTGCCAGCAGTTGGAGACGGGGGGGACCGATCGAGCAGTACTTC. The encoded protein is CASSWRRGGPIEQYF.

At least ten counts were recorded for this clonotype. The CDR3 region has the DNA TGCGCCAGCAGCCAACTTCCTCCGGGACAGGGGACAGAGACCCAGTACTTC. As protein: CASSQLPPGQGTETQYF. The J gene is TRBJ2-5, the V gene TRBV4-1, with 10 positions matching TRBD1. This CDR3 comprises 17 residues. The junction had 10 bases not matched to a gene; V was cut back by 2 bases and J by 4 bases. CDR1 and CDR2 from the germline V gene are MGHRA and YSYEKL.

This clonotype was detected only a few times. In nucleotides, the CDR3 is TGTGCCAGCAGCCAAGCAGGGGACGGAGGAGAGACCCAGTACTTC. Its protein product is CASSQAGDGGETQYF. The rearrangement uses TRBV4-2 and TRBJ2-5; perhaps TRBD1 as D (6 bases). V dropped 1 base and J dropped 4 bases, with 13 bases sitting between them. This CDR3 has 15 amino acids. Germline CDR1 is LGHNA and CDR2 is YNFKEQ.

This clonotype was picked up many times. This chain links TRBV27 with TRBJ1-1; TRBD1 agrees at 8 bases. Germline V gene data show CDR1 as MNHEY and CDR2 as SMNVEV (reference sequence). J was trimmed by 8 bases and V by 3 bases; bases with no gene match: 5. The CDR3 length is 13 residues. CDR3 sequence reads: CASSFGQGLEAFF. The CDR3 nucleotides are TGTGCCAGCAGTTTTGGACAGGGATTGGAAGCTTTCTTT.

This clonotype was seen more than once but under ten times. The chain has TRBV20-1 and TRBJ2-7, with 8 bases that match TRBD1. The germline gives CDR1 DFQATT, CDR2 SNEGSKA (reference sequence). After removal of 5 bases from V and 3 bases from J, the junction contained 9 bases not matched to a gene. The CDR3 has 14 residues. CDR3 residues: CSAGKTGDFYEQYF. The CDR3 DNA is TGCAGTGCTGGTAAGACAGGGGACTTCTACGAGCAGTACTTC.

This clonotype was counted ten times or more. This chain links TRBV6-5 with TRBJ1-5; a possible D gene is TRBD1 (5 bases). The CDR3 extends over 15 amino acids. V was pared by 2 bases and J by 3 bases, with 11 bases between. Germline V CDR1 and CDR2: MNHEY, SVGAGI. CDR3 nucleotide sequence: TGTGCCAGCAGTTACCTGGGCAGGGCCAATCAGCCCCAGCATTTT. It is translated as CASSYLGRANQPQHF.

This clonotype showed up many times. The V gene is TRBV30, the J gene TRBJ2-5; D unresolved. Trimming took off 0 bases at V and 4 bases at J, with 6 bases between the two ends. Germline V lookup: CDR1 GTSNPN, CDR2 SVGIG (reference sequence). This CDR3 comprises 12 residues. CDR3 amino acids: CAWSVSVETQYF. The CDR3 DNA follows: TGTGCCTGGAGTGTATCCGTAGAGACCCAGTACTTC.

In this sample, this clonotype turned up many times. DNA for the CDR3: TGTGCCAGCACCTCGGGGACAGCGAACACTGAAGCTTTCTTT. Translating gives CASTSGTANTEAFF. The chain uses TRBV12-3 or TRBV12-4 and TRBJ1-1; 7 bases align to TRBD1. V lost 7 bases to trimming and J lost 1 base; unmatched junction nucleotides: 6. The CDR3 has 14 amino acids.

This clonotype was counted a few times. The V and J genes are TRBV27 and TRBJ2-7; the match to TRBD2 covers 11 bases. This CDR3 has 17 residues. Germline CDR1 is MNHEY and CDR2 is SMNVEV (reference sequence). After removal of 5 bases from V and 1 base from J, the junction contained 10 bases not matched to a gene. The CDR3 reads CASSQQTSGTESYEQYF. The CDR3, as DNA: TGTGCCAGCAGTCAACAGACTAGCGGGACGGAATCCTACGAGCAGTACTTC.

In this sample, this clonotype turned up many times. The chain links TRBV27 to TRBJ2-5, with 13 bases identical to TRBD2. Germline values: CDR1 MNHEY, CDR2 SMNVEV (reference sequence). The CDR3 loop spans 16 amino acids. With 5 bases clipped from V and 9 bases from J, the junction kept 12 bases outside the gene matches. CDR3: CASSVTSGRSLEAQYF. The CDR3 DNA reads as TGTGCCAGCAGTGTGACTAGCGGGAGGAGTTTGGAGGCCCAGTACTTC.

There are many counts of this clonotype. The DNA for the CDR3 is TGTGCCAGCAGTTATGGGGAGGGGGCGACGAGCAATCAGCCCCAGCATTTT. As protein: CASSYGEGATSNQPQHF. The genes are TRBV6-2 or TRBV6-3 and TRBJ1-5; TRBD1 matches 7 bases. CDR3 length equals 17 residues. Per germline, CDR1 MNHEY and CDR2 SVGEGT. V gave up 3 bases and J gave up 1 base; unmatched junction bases: 9.

At least ten counts were recorded for this clonotype. This rearrangement joins TRBV6-1 to TRBJ1-6; D is unresolved. V lost 6 bases to trimming and J lost 5 bases, with 11 bases between them. The CDR3 is 14 amino acids. Germline loops: CDR1 MNHNS, CDR2 SASEGT. CDR3 bases: TGTGCCAGCAGGAAGGACCGCGATAATTCACCCCTCCACTTT. Its protein is CASRKDRDNSPLHF.

This clonotype occurred many times. The chain employs TRBV11-1 and TRBJ2-7; 9 nucleotides line up with TRBD1. CDR1 and CDR2 (germline): SGHAT, FQDESV (reference sequence). The CDR3 has 14 amino acids. V shed 6 bases, J shed 2 bases, and the junction held 5 bases outside the gene matches. The CDR3: CASRLGQGPYEQYF. The CDR3 region has the DNA TGTGCCAGCAGACTGGGACAGGGCCCCTACGAGCAGTACTTC.

There are many counts of this clonotype. The CDR3 is CASRSGTGEVYYIQYF. The CDR3 nucleotides read TGTGCCAGCAGGTCCGGGACAGGGGAGGTCTATTACATTCAGTACTTC. The gene calls are TRBV2 and TRBJ2-4, with TRBD1 matching over 10 bases. The V gene end was trimmed by 6 bases and the J gene end by 8 bases; junction bases not matched to a gene: 13. CDR1 and CDR2 from the germline V gene are SNHLY and FYNNEI. The CDR3 consists of 16 residues.

The chain is built from TRBV28 and TRBJ2-5; D possibly corresponds to TRBD2 (6 bases). V was shortened by 5 bases and J by 2 bases, with 15 bases between the two germline ends. Germline V gene sequence: CDR1 MDHEN, CDR2 SYDVKM. The CDR3 is made up of 15 amino acids. CDR3 bases: TGTGCCAGCAGTCCGCCGGGGGACCTGCAAGAGACCCAGTACTTC. Translated: CASSPPGDLQETQYF.

This chain uses TRBV12-3 or TRBV12-4 with TRBJ2-7, with 7 bases that match TRBD2. The CDR3 is 14 residues long. Trimming took 5 bases from V and 7 from J; bases not matched to a gene: 11. The CDR3 is CASSPWTSSGEQYF. CDR3 coding DNA: TGTGCCAGCAGTCCCTGGACTAGTTCGGGTGAGCAGTACTTC.

This clonotype was observed many times. The chain has TRBV27 and TRBJ1-3; possible D gene TRBD1, 5 bases. V dropped 6 bases and J dropped 1 base, with 10 bases sitting between them. Per germline, CDR1 MNHEY and CDR2 SMNVEV (reference sequence). The CDR3 totals 14 residues. CDR3 region: CASRRQGSGNTIYF. CDR3 bases: TGTGCCAGCAGACGTCAGGGTTCTGGAAACACCATATATTTT.

This clonotype occurred many times. The V and J genes are TRBV6-5 and TRBJ2-4; 9 nucleotides line up with TRBD2. J lost 4 bases, V lost 0 bases, and 10 bases had no gene match. The CDR3 spans 18 residues. Germline V gene lookup returns CDR1 MNHEY and CDR2 SVGAGI. The CDR3 loop is CASSYSRGSGRRKNIQYF. The DNA for the CDR3 is TGTGCCAGCAGTTACTCGAGGGGTAGCGGGAGAAGGAAAAACATTCAGTACTTC.

There are a few counts of this clonotype. The chain couples TRBV6-2 or TRBV6-3 to TRBJ1-5, with D perhaps TRBD1 (6 bases). The CDR3 is 18 amino acids. In germline, CDR1 is MNHEY, CDR2 SVGEGT. V was pared by 9 bases and J by 2 bases, with 26 bases between. The CDR3 sequence: CASKTAPRGAVGNQPQHF. The CDR3 coding sequence is TGTGCCAGTAAAACTGCCCCGAGGGGGGCAGTGGGCAATCAGCCCCAGCATTTT.

The sample holds many counts of this clonotype. This chain uses TRBV6-2 or TRBV6-3 with TRBJ1-1; 8 positions agree with TRBD1. The germline V gene encodes CDR1 MNHEY and CDR2 SVGEGT. The CDR3 has 15 amino acids. The ends lost 6 bases at V and 3 bases at J; junction bases unmatched: 9. The CDR3 loop is CASRAHGQGDTEAFF. The CDR3 coding sequence is TGTGCCAGCAGGGCACATGGACAGGGCGACACTGAAGCTTTCTTT.

This clonotype was picked up many times. The V call is TRBV2, the J call TRBJ2-5; possibly TRBD2 for D (7 bases). The CDR3 length is 14 residues. V was cut by 4 bases and J by 5 bases, with 14 bases left in between. The germline V gene has CDR1 SNHLY and CDR2 FYNNEI. CDR3 sequence reads: CASSARTAGETQYF. CDR3 in DNA: TGTGCCAGCAGTGCTAGGACAGCGGGGGAGACCCAGTACTTC.

This clonotype was detected ten times or more. This chain connects TRBV6-5 to TRBJ1-2, with D hard to call. The CDR3 contains 12 residues. The V end lost 8 bases, the J end lost 0 bases, and 7 bases lay between the germline ends. The germline gives CDR1 MNHEY, CDR2 SVGAGI. The CDR3 reads CASGGANYGYTF. In nucleotides, the CDR3 is TGTGCCAGCGGAGGAGCTAACTATGGCTACACCTTC.

This clonotype was detected many times. The chain employs TRBV12-3 or TRBV12-4 and TRBJ2-7, with D perhaps TRBD1 or TRBD2 (5 bases each). This CDR3 comprises 13 residues. Trimming stripped 3 bases from V and 4 bases from J, with 10 bases between. CDR3 coding DNA: TGTGCCAGCAGTTTCGGGGCCAGTTACGAGCAGTACTTC. The encoded protein is CASSFGASYEQYF.

This clonotype was observed a handful of times. The J gene is TRBJ1-2, the V gene TRBV6-1; possible D gene TRBD1, 5 bases. Per the germline V gene, CDR1 is MNHNS and CDR2 is SASEGT. V lost 7 bases, J lost 4 bases, and 19 bases lay in between. The CDR3 consists of 15 residues. The CDR3 DNA is TGTGCCAGCACCTTACGGGGCAGGGAAGGCTATGGCTACACCTTC. Translated: CASTLRGREGYGYTF.

This clonotype has ten or more counts. The V gene is TRBV28, the J gene TRBJ2-2; 10 bases fit TRBD2. J gave up 8 bases and V 3 bases, and 9 bases lay outside the gene matches. There are 16 residues in the CDR3. Germline V CDR1 and CDR2: MDHEN, SYDVKM. The CDR3 nucleotides read TGTGCCAGCAGTTTGGCCCTGACTAGCGGGCAAGGGGAGCTGTTTTTT. Amino acids: CASSLALTSGQGELFF.

The CDR3 coding sequence is TGCGCCAGCAGCTCCGACAGGGGGCTGGGTGGCGAGCAGTACTTC. This codes for CASSSDRGLGGEQYF. The chain uses TRBV5-1 and TRBJ2-7; 10 nucleotides line up with TRBD1. This CDR3 contains 15 residues. Looked up from germline, CDR1 is SGHRS and CDR2 is YFSETQ. The V gene end was trimmed by 3 bases and the J gene end by 6 bases; junction bases not matched to a gene: 9.

This clonotype turned up a few times. V and J are TRBV11-1 and TRBJ2-2; 10 nucleotides line up with TRBD1. This CDR3 is 16 amino acids long. The V gene end was trimmed by 1 base and the J gene end by 5 bases; junction bases not matched to a gene: 4. CDR1 is SGHAT, CDR2 FQDESV, per germline (reference sequence). This CDR3 reads CASSLGQGARTGELFF. The CDR3 DNA sequence: TGTGCCAGCAGCTTAGGACAGGGGGCCCGAACCGGGGAGCTGTTTTTT.

This clonotype has at least ten counts. The V gene is TRBV7-9, the J gene TRBJ2-7; D uncertain. Trimming removed 4 bases from V and 5 bases from J, with 9 bases in between. CDR3 length: 12 amino acids. The germline V gene has CDR1 SEHNR and CDR2 FQNEAQ (reference sequence). DNA for the CDR3: TGTGCCAGCAGCTCACTTCCCCACGAGCAGTACTTC. Translated, it gives CASSSLPHEQYF. Combining the CDR3 with reference TRBV7-9 and TRBJ2-7 gives the whole variable domain DTGVSQNPRHKITKRGQNVTFRCDPISEHNRLYWYRQTLGQGPEFLTYFQNEAQLEKSRLLSDRFSAERPKGSFSTLEIQRTEQGDSAMYLCASSSLPHEQYFGPGTRLTVT.